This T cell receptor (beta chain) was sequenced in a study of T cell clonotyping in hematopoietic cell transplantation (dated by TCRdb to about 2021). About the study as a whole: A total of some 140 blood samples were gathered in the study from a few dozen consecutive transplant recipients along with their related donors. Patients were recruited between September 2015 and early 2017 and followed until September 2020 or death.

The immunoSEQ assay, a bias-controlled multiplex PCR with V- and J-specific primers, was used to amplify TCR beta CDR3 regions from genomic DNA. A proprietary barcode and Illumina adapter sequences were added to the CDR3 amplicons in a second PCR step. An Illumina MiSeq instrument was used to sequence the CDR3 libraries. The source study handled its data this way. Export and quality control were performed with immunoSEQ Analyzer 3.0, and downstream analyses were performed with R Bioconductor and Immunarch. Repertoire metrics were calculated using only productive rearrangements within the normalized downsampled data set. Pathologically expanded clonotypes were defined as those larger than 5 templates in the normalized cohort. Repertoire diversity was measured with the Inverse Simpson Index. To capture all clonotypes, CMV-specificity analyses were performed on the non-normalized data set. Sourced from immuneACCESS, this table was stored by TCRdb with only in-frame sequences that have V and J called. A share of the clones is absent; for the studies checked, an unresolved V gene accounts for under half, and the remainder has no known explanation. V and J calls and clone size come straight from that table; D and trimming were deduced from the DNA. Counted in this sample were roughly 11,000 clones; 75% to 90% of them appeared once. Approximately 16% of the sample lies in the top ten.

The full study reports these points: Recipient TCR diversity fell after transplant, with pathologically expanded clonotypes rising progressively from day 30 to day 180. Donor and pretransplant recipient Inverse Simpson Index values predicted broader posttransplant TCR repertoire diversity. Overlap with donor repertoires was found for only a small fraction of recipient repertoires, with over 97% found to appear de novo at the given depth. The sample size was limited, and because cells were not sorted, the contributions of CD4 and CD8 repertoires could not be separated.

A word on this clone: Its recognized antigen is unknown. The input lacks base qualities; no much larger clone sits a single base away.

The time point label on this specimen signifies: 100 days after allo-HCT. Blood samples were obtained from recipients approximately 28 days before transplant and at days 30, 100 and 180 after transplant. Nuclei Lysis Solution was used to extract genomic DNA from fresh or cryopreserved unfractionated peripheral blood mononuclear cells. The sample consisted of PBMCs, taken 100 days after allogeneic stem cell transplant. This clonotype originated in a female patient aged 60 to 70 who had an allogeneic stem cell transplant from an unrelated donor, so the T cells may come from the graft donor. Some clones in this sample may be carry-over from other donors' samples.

The CDR3 region has the sequence CASSALPTGGSHNEQFF. The DNA sequence follows: TGTGCCAGCAGCGCGCTCCCAACAGGGGGCAGCCACAATGAGCAGTTCTTC. The sequence is built from TRBV2 and TRBJ2-1; TRBD1 agrees with 9 junctional bases. For this chain, trimming is 6 bases at the V end and 5 bases at the J end, and the number of junction bases without a gene match is 14. CDR1 SNHLY and CDR2 FYNNEI are derived from the germline V gene. The CDR3 numbers 17 residues from cysteine through phenylalanine. Just CDR3 DNA is preserved here, 51 bases in frame from base 1.